The table lists the clone carrying this T cell receptor (beta chain) with many counts. Its antigen is unidentified. The sample is drawn from a study of T cell repertoires in cytomegalovirus infection. For the study at large: Through public TCR beta signatures, both CMV infection and matching HLA type were indicated.

Looked up from germline, CDR1 is MNHNY and CDR2 is SVGAGI (reference sequence). The CDR3 runs 14 residues. With 2 bases removed from V and 4 bases from J, the gap between germline ends came to 12 bases. One entry per CDR3 protein results from TCRdb running MiXCR on the reads. The data hold over 50,000 distinct CDR3 sequences, with roughly 21% observed a single time. The chain is built from TRBV6-6 and TRBJ2-7; maybe TRBD1 (6 bases). Sequences were derived from CD8+ T cells from cultured PBMCs, sampled from culture after CMV antigen stimulation. The receptor comes from a human donor in good health (CMV status not recorded). Some clones in this sample may be carry-over from other donors' samples. The CDR3 spells CASSYEQGPYEQYF. In DNA form, the CDR3 reads TGTGCCAGCAGTTACGAACAGGGTCCATACGAGCAGTACTTC.